The clone carrying this T cell receptor (beta chain) is a singleton in its sample. Its antigen is unidentified. This specimen belongs to a study of vaccination effects on CD4 cells after COVID-19. Study details: It was a median of 72 days after the second dose that post-vaccine samples were obtained. Notes on the study in general: The study found that only 1 of 255 vaccine-induced clones from healthy vaccinees cross-reacted with common cold coronaviruses.

Before sequencing, viral peptide pools were used by the ViraFEST assay to expand antigen-specific CD4+ T cells. Culturing for roughly 10 days preceded CD4+ T cell isolation. As their vaccination, participants received two doses of either BNT162b2 or mRNA-1273. A half-volume exchange with IL-2 medium occurred on days 3 and 7. Profiled with immunoSEQ multiplex PCR; TCRdb holds only in-frame clones, not every one. The profile shows tens of thousands of clones, under 85% of them singletons. The CDR3 loop spans 16 amino acids. Trimming stripped 6 bases from V and 0 bases from J, with 14 bases between. In germline, CDR1 is SEHNR, CDR2 FQNEAQ (reference sequence).

The clonotype comes from a human donor who received a COVID-19 vaccine. This specimen was CD4+ T cells from PBMCs cultured with HCoV-OC43 spike peptides, taken after COVID-19 vaccination. The subset is: HCoV-OC43 spike overlapping peptide pool stimulation. The chain combines TRBV7-9 with TRBJ1-4, with D possibly matching TRBD1 (6 bases). The CDR3 bases are TGTGCCAGCAGTTCCCGGGACATAGCAACTAATGAAAAACTGTTTTTT. Amino acid sequence: CASSSRDIATNEKLFF.